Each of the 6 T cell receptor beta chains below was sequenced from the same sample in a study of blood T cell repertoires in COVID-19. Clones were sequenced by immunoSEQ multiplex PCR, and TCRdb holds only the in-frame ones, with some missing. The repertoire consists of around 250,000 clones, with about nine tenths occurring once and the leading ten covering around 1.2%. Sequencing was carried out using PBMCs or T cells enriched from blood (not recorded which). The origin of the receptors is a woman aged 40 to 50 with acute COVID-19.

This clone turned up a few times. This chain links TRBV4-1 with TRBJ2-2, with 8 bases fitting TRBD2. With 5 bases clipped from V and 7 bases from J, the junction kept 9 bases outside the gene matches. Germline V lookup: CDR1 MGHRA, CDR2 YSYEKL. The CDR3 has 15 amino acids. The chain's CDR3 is CASSALSGTVGELFF. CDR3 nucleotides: TGCGCCAGCAGCGCCCTTAGCGGGACGGTCGGGGAGCTGTTTTTT.

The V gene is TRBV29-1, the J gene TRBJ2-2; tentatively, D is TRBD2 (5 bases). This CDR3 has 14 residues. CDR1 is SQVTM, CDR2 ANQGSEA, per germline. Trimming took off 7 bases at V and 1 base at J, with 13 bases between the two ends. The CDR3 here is CSARERMNTGELFF. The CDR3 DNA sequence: TGCAGCGCGAGGGAGAGAATGAACACCGGGGAGCTGTTTTTT.

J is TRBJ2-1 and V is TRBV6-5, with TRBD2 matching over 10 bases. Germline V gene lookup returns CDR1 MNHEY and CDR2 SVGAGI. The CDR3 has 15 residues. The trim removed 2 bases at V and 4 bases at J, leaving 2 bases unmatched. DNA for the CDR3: TGTGCCAGCAGTTACGTAGCGGGAGGTTACAATGAGCAGTTCTTC. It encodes CASSYVAGGYNEQFF.

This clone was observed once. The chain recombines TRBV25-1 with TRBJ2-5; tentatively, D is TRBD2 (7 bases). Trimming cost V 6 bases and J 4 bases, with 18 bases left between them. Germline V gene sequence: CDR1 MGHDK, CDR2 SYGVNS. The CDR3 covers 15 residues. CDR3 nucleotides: TGTGCCAGCAGCTTACGGGGGGCCGGAGGAGAGACCCAGTACTTC. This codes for CASSLRGAGGETQYF.

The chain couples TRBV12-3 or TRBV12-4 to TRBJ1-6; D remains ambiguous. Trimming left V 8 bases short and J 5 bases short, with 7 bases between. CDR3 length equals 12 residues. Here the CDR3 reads CASAENNSPLHF. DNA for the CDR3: TGTGCCAGCGCAGAAAATAATTCACCCCTCCACTTT.

The CDR3 nucleotides read TGTGCCTGGAGTCAAACTAGCGCAGATGAGCAGTTCTTC. Translated: CAWSQTSADEQFF. This chain joins TRBV30 and TRBJ2-1; 7 bases fit TRBD2. Germline loops: CDR1 GTSNPN, CDR2 SVGIG (reference sequence). CDR3 length equals 13 residues. The J segment lost 8 bases and the V segment lost 2 bases, leaving 6 bases of the junction unmatched.